These T cell receptor beta chains were read from a single sample in a study of blood T cell repertoires in COVID-19. Libraries were prepared by immunoSEQ multiplex PCR; TCRdb keeps only in-frame clonotypes and omits some of them. The table shows about 270,000 clones, with 70% to 90% occurring only once. Sequencing was performed on PBMCs or T cells enriched from blood (not recorded which). The receptors stem from a woman aged 40 to 50 with acute COVID-19. CDR3s include the opening cysteine and the closing phenylalanine or tryptophan. A D gene is named only where the DNA matches it firmly. Size values are once, few and many counts, or a class for expanded clones, and some rows have none.

TRBV12-5,NA,NA,TRBJ1-1,TGTGCTAGTGGAAAGCTAAGCGAGAACACTGAAGCTTTCTTT,CASGKLSENTEAFF
TRBV7-9,NA,NA,TRBJ1-1,TGTGCCAGCAGCTTAGGGACAGTTGAAGCTTTCTTT,CASSLGTVEAFF
TRBV28,TRBD1,NA,TRBJ1-2,TGTGCCAGCAGGGGATGGGACAGGGAGGGCTACACCTTC,CASRGWDREGYTF
TRBV7-9,TRBD1,NA,TRBJ1-2,TGTGCCAGCAGCTTACCCAGGGGGGATGGCTACACCTTC,CASSLPRGDGYTF
TRBV28,TRBD1,NA,TRBJ1-6,TGTGCCAGCAGCGGTTCCGGGACAGGCGCTTCACCCCTCCACTTT,CASSGSGTGASPLHF
TRBV6-6,NA,NA,TRBJ1-1,TGTGCCAGCAGCTCTGAAGCTTTCTTT,CASSSEAFF
TRBV4-3,TRBD1,NA,TRBJ1-2,TGCGCCAGCAGCCCTTTAGACAGGGGGGATGGCTACACCTTC,CASSPLDRGDGYTF
TRBV19,TRBD2,once,TRBJ2-2,TGTGCCAGTAGTCCCCAGACTAGCGGGAGAGCTGCCGGGGAGCTGTTTTTT,CASSPQTSGRAAGELFF
TRBV28,TRBD2,NA,TRBJ2-5,TGTGCCAGCAGTTTAGGGCTAGCGGAGCTCCAAGAGACCCAGTACTTC,CASSLGLAELQETQYF
TRBV5-5,NA,few,TRBJ1-1,TGTGCCAGCAGTCGAGGGTACTCCCCCACTGAAGCTTTCTTT,CASSRGYSPTEAFF
TRBV2,TRBD1,few,TRBJ2-7,TGTGCCAGCAGGGAACAAGGACAGGGATGGGACGAGCAGTACTTC,CASREQGQGWDEQYF
TRBV5-6,TRBD2,NA,TRBJ2-7,TGTGCCAGCAGCTTAACTAGCGGCGCCTACGAGCAGTACTTC,CASSLTSGAYEQYF
TRBV2,NA,NA,TRBJ2-7,TGTGCCAGCACCTTAGCCTACGAGCAGTACTTC,CASTLAYEQYF
TRBV30,NA,NA,TRBJ1-6,TGTGCCTGGAGTTTCGACAGCTCCTATAATTCACCCCTCCACTTT,CAWSFDSSYNSPLHF
TRBV30,NA,few,TRBJ1-1,TGTGCCTGGAGGAGCGGGGGAAGCACTGAAGCTTTCTTT,CAWRSGGSTEAFF
TRBV24-1,TRBD1,NA,TRBJ2-2,TGTGCCACCAGTTCTTTATTTGCTGGGACAGGGGACACCGGGGAGCTGTTTTTT,CATSSLFAGTGDTGELFF
TRBV14,NA,NA,TRBJ1-5,TGTGCCAGCAGCCAGGCCAGAGGAGTCAATCAGCCCCAGCATTTT,CASSQARGVNQPQHF
TRBV11-3,TRBD1,NA,TRBJ1-3,TGTGCCAGCAGCTGGGACAGGGTATATGGTGGAAACACCATATATTTT,CASSWDRVYGGNTIYF
TRBV12-3/TRBV12-4,NA,NA,TRBJ1-3,TGTGCCAGCAGTTTCGGGGGAAACACCATATATTTT,CASSFGGNTIYF
TRBV11-3,TRBD2,NA,TRBJ2-3,TGTGCCAGCAGCTTAAGGGCTGGTGCGGGGGTCACAGATACGCAGTATTTT,CASSLRAGAGVTDTQYF
TRBV29-1,NA,NA,TRBJ1-1,TGCAGCGCAAAACCTACAGTGAACGCTGAAGCTTTCTTT,CSAKPTVNAEAFF